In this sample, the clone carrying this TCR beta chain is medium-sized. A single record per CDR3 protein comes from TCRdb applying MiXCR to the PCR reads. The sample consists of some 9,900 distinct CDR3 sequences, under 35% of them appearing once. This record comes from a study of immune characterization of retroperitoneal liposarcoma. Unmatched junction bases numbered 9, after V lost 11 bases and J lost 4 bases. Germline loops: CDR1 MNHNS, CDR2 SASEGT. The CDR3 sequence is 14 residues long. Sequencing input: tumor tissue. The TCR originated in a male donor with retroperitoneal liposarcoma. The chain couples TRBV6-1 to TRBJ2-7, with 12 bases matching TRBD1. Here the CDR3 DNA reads TGTGCCTCGCTCGGGACAGGGGGCGGGTACGAGCAGTACTTC. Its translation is CASLGTGGGYEQYF.